Included here is one T cell receptor (beta chain) sequence, with context. Antigen: not known. Possible read error: a much larger clone is one base away. The entry originates in a study of Graves' ophthalmopathy and Graves' hyperthyroidism. The J segment lost 0 bases and the V segment lost 5 bases, leaving 7 bases of the junction unmatched. Germline V lookup: CDR1 KGHSH, CDR2 LQKENI. The CDR3 length is 16 residues. The TCR beta CDR3 regions underwent amplification from RNA transcripts. After a first-round RT-PCR with HTBI primers, a second-round multiplex PCR was run. TCRdb processed the multiplex PCR reads anew with MiXCR; each CDR3 protein has one entry. The sample consists of about 400,000 distinct CDR3 sequences, 20% to 25% of them appearing once. PBMCs had their origin in fresh peripheral blood (roughly 10 ml). Points from the study as a whole: Ophthalmopathy versus stable hyperthyroidism: 13-signature model gave under 90% sensitivity, just under 82% specificity. Blood also held most thyroid clonotypes expanded above 0.001 frequency.

The receptor was derived from a woman between 18 and 29 years old with stable Graves' hyperthyroidism. The chain joins TRBV18 to TRBJ1-2, with 9 bases matching TRBD1. Sequenced input: peripheral blood. For the CDR3, the DNA is TGTGCCAGCTCAGAGGGACAGGGCCGAGCTAACTATGGCTACACCTTC. Protein sequence: CASSEGQGRANYGYTF.